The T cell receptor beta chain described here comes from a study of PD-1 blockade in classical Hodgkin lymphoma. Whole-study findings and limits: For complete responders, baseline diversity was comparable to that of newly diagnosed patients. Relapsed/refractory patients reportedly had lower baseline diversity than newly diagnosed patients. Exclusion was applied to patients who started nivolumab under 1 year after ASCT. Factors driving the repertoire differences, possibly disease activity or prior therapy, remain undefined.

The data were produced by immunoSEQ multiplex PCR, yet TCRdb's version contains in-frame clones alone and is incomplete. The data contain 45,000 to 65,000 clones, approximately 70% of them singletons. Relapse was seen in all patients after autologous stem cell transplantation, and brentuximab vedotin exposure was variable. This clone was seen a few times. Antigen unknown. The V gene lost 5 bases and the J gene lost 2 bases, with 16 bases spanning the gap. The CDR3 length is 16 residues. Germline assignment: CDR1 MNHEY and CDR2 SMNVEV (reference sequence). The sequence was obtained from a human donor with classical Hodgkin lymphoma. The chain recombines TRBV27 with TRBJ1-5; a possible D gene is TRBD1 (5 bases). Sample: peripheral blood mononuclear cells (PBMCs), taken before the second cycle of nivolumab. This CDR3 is CASSSLGGTGNQPQHF. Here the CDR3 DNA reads TGTGCCAGCAGTAGCCTCGGGGGTACCGGCAATCAGCCCCAGCATTTT.